This TCR beta chain was found in a study of CD8 T cells in ankylosing spondylitis. MiXCR, applied by TCRdb to the 5' RACE reads, yields one record per CDR3 protein. The sample includes about 420,000 distinct CDR3 sequences, approximately 20% of them seen just once. This clonotype was seen only a few times. No antigen is known for it. Study-level findings and limits: What appeared characteristic of ankylosing spondylitis blood was a TCR beta motif of eight highly homologous variants.

Between the trimmed V and J ends, which lost 2 bases and 5 bases, there was a span of 12 bases. This CDR3 is built from 14 residues. Germline V gives CDR1 WSHSY, CDR2 SAAADI. The source material was blood, either unsorted or a sorted T cell fraction (not recorded which). This chain connects TRBV10-2 to TRBJ2-5, with D tentatively TRBD1 (5 bases). This TCR was sampled from a male donor with ankylosing spondylitis. This chain's CDR3 is CASSEGRVVETQYF. DNA for the CDR3: TGCGCCAGCAGTGAGGGCAGGGTAGTCGAGACCCAGTACTTC.